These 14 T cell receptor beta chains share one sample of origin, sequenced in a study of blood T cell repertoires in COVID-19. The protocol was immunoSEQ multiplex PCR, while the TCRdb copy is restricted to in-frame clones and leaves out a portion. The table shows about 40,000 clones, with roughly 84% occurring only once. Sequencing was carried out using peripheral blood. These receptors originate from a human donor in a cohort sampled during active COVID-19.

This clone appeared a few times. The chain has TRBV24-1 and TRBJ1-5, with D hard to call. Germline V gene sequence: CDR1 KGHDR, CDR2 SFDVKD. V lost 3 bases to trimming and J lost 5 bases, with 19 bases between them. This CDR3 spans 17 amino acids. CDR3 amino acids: CATSDPQRLQADQPQHF. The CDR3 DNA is TGTGCCACCAGTGATCCCCAAAGGTTGCAGGCCGATCAGCCCCAGCATTTT.

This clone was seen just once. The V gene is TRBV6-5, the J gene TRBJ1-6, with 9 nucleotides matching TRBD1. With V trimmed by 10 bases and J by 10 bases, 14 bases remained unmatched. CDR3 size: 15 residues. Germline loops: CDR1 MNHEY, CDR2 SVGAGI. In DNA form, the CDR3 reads TGTGCCACCACTCGCCCGGGACAGGGACGGTCACCCCTCCACTTT. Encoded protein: CATTRPGQGRSPLHF.

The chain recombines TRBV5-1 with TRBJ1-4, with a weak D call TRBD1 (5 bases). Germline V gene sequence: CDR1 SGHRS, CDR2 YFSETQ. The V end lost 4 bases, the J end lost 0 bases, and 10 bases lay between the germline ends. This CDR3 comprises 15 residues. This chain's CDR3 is CASSLYRSTNEKLFF. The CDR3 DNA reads TGCGCCAGCAGCCTTTACAGGTCAACTAATGAAAAACTGTTTTTT.

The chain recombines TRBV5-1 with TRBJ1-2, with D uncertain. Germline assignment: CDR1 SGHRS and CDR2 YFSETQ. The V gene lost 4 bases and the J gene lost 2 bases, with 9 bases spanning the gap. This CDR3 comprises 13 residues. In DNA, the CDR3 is TGCGCCAGCAGCCCTGGAGTAAACTATGGCTACACCTTC. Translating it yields CASSPGVNYGYTF.

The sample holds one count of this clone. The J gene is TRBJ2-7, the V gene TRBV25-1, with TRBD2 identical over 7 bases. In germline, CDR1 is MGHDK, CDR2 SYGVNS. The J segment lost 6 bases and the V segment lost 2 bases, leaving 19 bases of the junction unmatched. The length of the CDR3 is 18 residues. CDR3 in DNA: TGTGCCAGCAGTGAAGGGGGGGGGTTTGGCTGCAGAGGCTGCGAGCAGTACTTC. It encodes CASSEGGGFGCRGCEQYF.

The CDR3 sequence is CASSLAGTGKSSPLHF. CDR3 nucleotide sequence: TGTGCCAGCAGCTTAGCGGGGACAGGGAAGAGTTCACCCCTCCACTTT. The chain couples TRBV7-6 to TRBJ1-6; TRBD1 aligns across 9 bases. Looked up from germline, CDR1 is SGHVS and CDR2 is FNYEAQ. The length of the CDR3 is 16 residues. V lost 0 bases, J lost 9 bases, and 6 bases stayed unmatched. The variable domain in full, completed from reference TRBV7-6 and TRBJ1-6, reads GAGVSQSPRYKVTKRGQDVALRCDPISGHVSLYWYRQALGQGPEFLTYFNYEAQQDKSGLPNDRFSAERPEGSISTLTIQRTEQRDSAMYRCASSLAGTGKSSPLHFGNGTRLTVT.

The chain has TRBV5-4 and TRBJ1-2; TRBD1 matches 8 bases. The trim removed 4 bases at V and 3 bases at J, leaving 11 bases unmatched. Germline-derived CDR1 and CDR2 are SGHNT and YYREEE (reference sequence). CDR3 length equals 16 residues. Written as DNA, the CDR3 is TGTGCCAGCAGCACAGCGACCCAGGGGGCATACTATGGCTACACCTTC. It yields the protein CASSTATQGAYYGYTF.

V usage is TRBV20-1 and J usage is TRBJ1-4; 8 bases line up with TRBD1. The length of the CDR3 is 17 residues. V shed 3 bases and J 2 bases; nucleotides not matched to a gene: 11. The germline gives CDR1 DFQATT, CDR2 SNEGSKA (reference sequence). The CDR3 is CSASPQGALATNEKLFF. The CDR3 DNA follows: TGCAGTGCTAGTCCCCAGGGGGCGTTGGCGACTAATGAAAAACTGTTTTTT.

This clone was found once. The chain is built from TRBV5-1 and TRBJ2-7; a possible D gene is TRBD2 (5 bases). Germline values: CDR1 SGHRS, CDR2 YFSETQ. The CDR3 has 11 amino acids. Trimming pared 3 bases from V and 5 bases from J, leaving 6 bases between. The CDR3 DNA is TGCGCCAGCAGCTCGCGGGACGAGCAGTACTTC. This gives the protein CASSSRDEQYF. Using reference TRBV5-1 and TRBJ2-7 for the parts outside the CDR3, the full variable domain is KAGVTQTPRYLIKTRGQQVTLSCSPISGHRSVSWYQQTPGQGLQFLFEYFSETQRNKGNFPGRFSGRQFSNSRSEMNVSTLELGDSALYLCASSSRDEQYFGPGTRLTVT.

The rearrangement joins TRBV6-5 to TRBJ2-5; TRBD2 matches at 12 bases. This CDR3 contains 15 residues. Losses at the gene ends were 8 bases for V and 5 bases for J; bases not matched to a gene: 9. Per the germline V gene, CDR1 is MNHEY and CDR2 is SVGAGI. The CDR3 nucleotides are TGTGCCAGCGGTCCCGGGACTAGCGGGCGGGAGACCCAGTACTTC. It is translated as CASGPGTSGRETQYF.

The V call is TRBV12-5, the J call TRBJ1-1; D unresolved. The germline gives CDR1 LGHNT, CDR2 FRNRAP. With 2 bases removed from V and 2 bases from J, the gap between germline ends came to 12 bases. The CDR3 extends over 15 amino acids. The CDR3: CASGLWVGSNTEAFF. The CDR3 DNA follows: TGTGCTAGTGGTTTGTGGGTCGGGAGCAACACTGAAGCTTTCTTT. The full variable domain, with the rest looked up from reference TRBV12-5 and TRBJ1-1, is DARVTQTPRHKVTEMGQEVTMRCQPILGHNTVFWYRQTMMQGLELLAYFRNRAPLDDSGMPKDRFSAEMPDATLATLKIQPSEPRDSAVYFCASGLWVGSNTEAFFGQGTRLTVV.

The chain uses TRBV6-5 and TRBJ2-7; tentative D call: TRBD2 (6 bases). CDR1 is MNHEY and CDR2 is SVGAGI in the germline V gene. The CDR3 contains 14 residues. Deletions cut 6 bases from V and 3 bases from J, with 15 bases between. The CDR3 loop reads CASSSRWGDYEQYF. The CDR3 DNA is TGTGCCAGCAGCTCTAGATGGGGGGACTACGAGCAGTACTTC.

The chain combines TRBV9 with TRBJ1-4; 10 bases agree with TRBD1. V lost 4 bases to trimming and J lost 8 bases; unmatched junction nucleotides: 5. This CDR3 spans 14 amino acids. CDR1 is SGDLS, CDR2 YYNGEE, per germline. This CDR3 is CASSLGTGVEKLFF. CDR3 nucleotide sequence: TGTGCCAGCAGCTTAGGGACAGGGGTGGAAAAACTGTTTTTT.

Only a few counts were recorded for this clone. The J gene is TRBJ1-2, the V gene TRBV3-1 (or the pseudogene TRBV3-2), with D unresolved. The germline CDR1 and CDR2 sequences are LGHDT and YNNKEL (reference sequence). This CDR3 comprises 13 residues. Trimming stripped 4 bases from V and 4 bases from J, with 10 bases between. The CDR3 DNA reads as TGTGCCAGCAGCCCACGGCGCGGCTATGGCTACACCTTC. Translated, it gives CASSPRRGYGYTF.